This T cell receptor (beta chain) appears in the sequencing data of a study of graft-versus-host responses after intestinal transplantation. Remarks on this clone: Its antigen is undetermined.

V shed 3 bases, J shed 4 bases, and the junction held 4 bases outside the gene matches. Germline CDR1 and CDR2: LNHNV and YYDKDF (reference sequence). The CDR3 consists of 14 residues. Sequenced by immunoSEQ multiplex PCR; TCRdb stores in-frame clones only, minus some. The sample holds 90,000 to 100,000 clones, 90% to 95% seen once. This receptor was taken from a human donor who received an intestinal transplant. The source material was unstimulated CD8+ T cells sorted from spleen or lymph node cells, sampled before intestinal transplant. The chain joins TRBV15 to TRBJ2-3; 7 bases line up with TRBD2. The CDR3 loop reads CATSRLAGPDTQYF. The DNA of the CDR3 is TGTGCCACCAGCAGGTTAGCGGGTCCAGATACGCAGTATTTT.